These T cell receptor beta chains were read from a single sample in a study of siplizumab effects on memory and regulatory T cells. TCRdb's table, derived via immunoSEQ multiplex PCR, lists solely in-frame clones and lacks some. The sample records fewer than 80,000 clones, just over 90% being singletons. The sample consisted of CD8+ T cells sorted from blood. The receptors stem from a human donor in good health. Both conserved end residues are part of each CDR3. The D gene is left open where the match is weak. Where a row states a size, it is once, few, many or the class of an expanded clone; other rows omit it.

J gene,D gene,V gene,clone size,CDR3 DNA,CDR3 protein
TRBJ2-2,-,TRBV29-1,-,TGCAGCGCCAGCGGCGTAGCGAACACCGGGGAGCTGTTTTTT,CSASGVANTGELFF
TRBJ2-7,-,TRBV6-5,-,TGTGCCAGCTTCGTCCGGGACCCCAAGCACTACGAGCAGTACTTC,CASFVRDPKHYEQYF
TRBJ2-2,TRBD1,TRBV5-6,-,TGTGCCAGCAGCCTGGACAGGGGGCTTACCGGGGAGCTGTTTTTT,CASSLDRGLTGELFF
TRBJ2-2,TRBD2,TRBV10-3,-,TGTGCCATCAGTGAGCTTTGGGATAGCGGGACCTTGAACACCGGGGAGCTGTTTTTT,CAISELWDSGTLNTGELFF
TRBJ1-1,-,TRBV6-5,-,TGTGCCAGCAGTTACGGGGCAGGGTGGAGTGAAACTGAAGCTTTCTTT,CASSYGAGWSETEAFF
TRBJ1-1,-,TRBV9,-,TGTGCCAGCAGCCTAGGGGGAGGGAGTGAAGCTTTCTTT,CASSLGGGSEAFF
TRBJ2-3,-,TRBV6-5,-,TGTGCCAGCAGCCCAGCCGGGACCAACACAGATACGCAGTATTTT,CASSPAGTNTDTQYF
TRBJ1-1,-,TRBV21-1,-,TGTGCCAGCAGGTCTACAGGGGCGGAAGCTTTCTTT,CASRSTGAEAFF
TRBJ2-2,-,TRBV5-6,-,TGTGCCAGCAGCCTGAGGTTGGGGGAGGAGCTGTTTTTT,CASSLRLGEELFF
TRBJ2-7,-,TRBV9,-,TGTGCCAGCAGCGTAGCCGGGGAAGCAACCTACGAGCAGTACTTC,CASSVAGEATYEQYF
TRBJ2-5,TRBD1,TRBV19,-,TGTGCCAGCACCGACAGGGGCTTCCAGACAGAGACCCAGTACTTC,CASTDRGFQTETQYF
TRBJ2-2,TRBD1,TRBV2,-,TGTGCCAGCCGGGACAGGGACACCGGGGAGCTGTTTTTT,CASRDRDTGELFF
TRBJ1-1,-,TRBV11-2,-,TGTGCCAGCAGCTTAGTTGGGGGGAACACTGAAGCTTTCTTT,CASSLVGGNTEAFF
TRBJ1-4,-,TRBV9,-,TGTGCCAGCAGCCCCCACTTAACTAATGAAAAACTGTTTTTT,CASSPHLTNEKLFF
TRBJ1-3,-,TRBV5-4,-,TGTGCCAGCAGCTTGGAGGGCACCATATATTTT,CASSLEGTIYF
TRBJ2-5,TRBD1,TRBV7-9,-,TGTGCCAGCAGCCACCCGACAGACGGGGGACAGGCCCAGTACTTC,CASSHPTDGGQAQYF
TRBJ1-3,-,TRBV28,-,TGTGCCAGCAGTTGGGAGGACTCTGGAAACACCATATATTTT,CASSWEDSGNTIYF
TRBJ2-5,-,TRBV19,once,TGTGCCAGTAGTGCCGGGGTTTGGGGGGAACAAGAGACCCAGTACTTC,CASSAGVWGEQETQYF
TRBJ1-5,-,TRBV10-2,-,TGCGCCAGCAGTGAGATGGATAGCAATCAGCCCCAGCATTTT,CASSEMDSNQPQHF
TRBJ2-7,TRBD2,TRBV7-8,-,TGTGCCAGCAGCGGCGGGCCTGGCGGGGGGGACGACACCTACGAGCAGTACTTC,CASSGGPGGGDDTYEQYF
TRBJ1-6,TRBD1,TRBV6-1,-,TGTGCCAGCAGTTCCAACAGGGGGGTAAATTCACCCCTCCACTTT,CASSSNRGVNSPLHF
TRBJ1-2,-,TRBV6-5,-,TGTGCCAGCAGTCCCGTAGAAGGGTACACCTTC,CASSPVEGYTF
TRBJ1-1,TRBD1,TRBV11-1,few,TGTGCCGACCAGGAGACAGGGGGTGGTTGGACTGAAGCTTTCTTT,CADQETGGGWTEAFF
TRBJ1-2,-,TRBV5-6,medium-sized,TGTGCCAGCAGCTTCGAGGGGGGCTACGGCTACACCTTC,CASSFEGGYGYTF
TRBJ1-2,-,TRBV19,-,TGTGCCAGTAGTCCAGATAACTATGGCTACACCTTC,CASSPDNYGYTF